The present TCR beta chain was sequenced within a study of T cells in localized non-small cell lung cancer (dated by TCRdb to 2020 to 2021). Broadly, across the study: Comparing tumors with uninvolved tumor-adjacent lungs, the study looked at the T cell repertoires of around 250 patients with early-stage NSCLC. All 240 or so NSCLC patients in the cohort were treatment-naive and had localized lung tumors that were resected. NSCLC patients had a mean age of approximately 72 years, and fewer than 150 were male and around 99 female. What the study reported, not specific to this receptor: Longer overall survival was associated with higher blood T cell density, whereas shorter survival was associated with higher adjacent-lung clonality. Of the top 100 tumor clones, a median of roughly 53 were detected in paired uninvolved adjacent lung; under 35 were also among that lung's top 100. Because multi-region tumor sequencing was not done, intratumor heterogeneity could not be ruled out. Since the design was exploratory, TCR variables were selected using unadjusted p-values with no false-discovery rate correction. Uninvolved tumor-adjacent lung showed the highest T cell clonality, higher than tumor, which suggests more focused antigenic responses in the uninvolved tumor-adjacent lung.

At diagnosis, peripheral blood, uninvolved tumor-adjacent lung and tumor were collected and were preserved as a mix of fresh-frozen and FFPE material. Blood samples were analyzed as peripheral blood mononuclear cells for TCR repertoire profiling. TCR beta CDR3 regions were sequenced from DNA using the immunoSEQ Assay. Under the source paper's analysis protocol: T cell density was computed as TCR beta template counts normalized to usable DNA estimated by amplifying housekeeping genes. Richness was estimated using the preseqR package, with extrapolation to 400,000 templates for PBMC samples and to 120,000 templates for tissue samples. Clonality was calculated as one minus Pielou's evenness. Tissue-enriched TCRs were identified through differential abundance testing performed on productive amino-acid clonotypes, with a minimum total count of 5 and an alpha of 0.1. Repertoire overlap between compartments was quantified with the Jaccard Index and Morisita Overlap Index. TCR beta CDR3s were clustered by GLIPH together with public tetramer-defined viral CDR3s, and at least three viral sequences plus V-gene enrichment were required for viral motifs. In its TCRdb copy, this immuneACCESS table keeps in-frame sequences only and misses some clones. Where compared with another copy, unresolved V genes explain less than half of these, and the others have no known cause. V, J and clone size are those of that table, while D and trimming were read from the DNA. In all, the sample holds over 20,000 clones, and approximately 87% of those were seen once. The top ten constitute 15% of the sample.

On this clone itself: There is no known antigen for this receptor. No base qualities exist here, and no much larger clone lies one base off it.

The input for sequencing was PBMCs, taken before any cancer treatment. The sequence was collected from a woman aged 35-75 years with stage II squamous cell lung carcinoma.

The CDR3 is CASSLIRGPGELFF. The DNA sequence is TGTGCCAGCAGCTTAATCCGGGGCCCCGGGGAGCTGTTTTTT. This sequence uses TRBV7-2 and TRBJ2-2, with the D call tentatively TRBD1 or TRBD2, each fitting 5 bases. For CDR1 and CDR2, the germline V gene lists SGHTA and FQGNSA. The V end loses 2 bases and the J end loses 6 bases, and a stretch of 10 bases separates them. Including the terminal cysteine and phenylalanine, the CDR3 comprises 14 residues. Only the CDR3 part of the read is kept: 42 bases, read in frame from the first base.